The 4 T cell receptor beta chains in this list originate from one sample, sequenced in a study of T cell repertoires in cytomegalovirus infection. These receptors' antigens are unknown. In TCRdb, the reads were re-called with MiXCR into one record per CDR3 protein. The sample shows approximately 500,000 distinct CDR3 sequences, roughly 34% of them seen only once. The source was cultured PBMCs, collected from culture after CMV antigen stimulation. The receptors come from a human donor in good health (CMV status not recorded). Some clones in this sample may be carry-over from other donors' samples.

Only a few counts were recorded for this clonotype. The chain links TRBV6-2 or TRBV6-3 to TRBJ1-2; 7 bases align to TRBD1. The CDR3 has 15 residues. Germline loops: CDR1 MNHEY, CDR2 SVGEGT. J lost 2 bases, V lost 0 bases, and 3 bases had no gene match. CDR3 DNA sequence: TGTGCCAGCAGTTACTCCAGGGGGATCAACTATGGCTACACCTTC. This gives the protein CASSYSRGINYGYTF.

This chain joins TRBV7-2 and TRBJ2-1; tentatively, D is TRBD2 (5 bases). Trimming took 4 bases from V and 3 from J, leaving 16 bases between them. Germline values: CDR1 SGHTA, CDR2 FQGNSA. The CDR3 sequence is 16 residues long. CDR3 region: CASSYRRRWDYNEQFF. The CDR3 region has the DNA TGTGCCAGCAGCTACCGTAGGAGGTGGGACTACAATGAGCAGTTCTTC.

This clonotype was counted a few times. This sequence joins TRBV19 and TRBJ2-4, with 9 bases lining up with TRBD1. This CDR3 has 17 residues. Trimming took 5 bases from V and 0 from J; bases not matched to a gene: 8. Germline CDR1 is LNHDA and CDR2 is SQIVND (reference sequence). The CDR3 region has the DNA TGTGCCAGTAGTCTTTGGACAGGGGAGATAGCCAAAAACATTCAGTACTTC. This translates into CASSLWTGEIAKNIQYF.

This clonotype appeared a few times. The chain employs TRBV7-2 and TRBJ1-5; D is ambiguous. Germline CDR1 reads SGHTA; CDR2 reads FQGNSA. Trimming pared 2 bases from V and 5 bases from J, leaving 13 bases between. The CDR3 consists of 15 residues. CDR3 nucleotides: TGTGCCAGCAGCTTACTGGACTCAACCTATCAGCCCCAGCATTTT. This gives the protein CASSLLDSTYQPQHF.